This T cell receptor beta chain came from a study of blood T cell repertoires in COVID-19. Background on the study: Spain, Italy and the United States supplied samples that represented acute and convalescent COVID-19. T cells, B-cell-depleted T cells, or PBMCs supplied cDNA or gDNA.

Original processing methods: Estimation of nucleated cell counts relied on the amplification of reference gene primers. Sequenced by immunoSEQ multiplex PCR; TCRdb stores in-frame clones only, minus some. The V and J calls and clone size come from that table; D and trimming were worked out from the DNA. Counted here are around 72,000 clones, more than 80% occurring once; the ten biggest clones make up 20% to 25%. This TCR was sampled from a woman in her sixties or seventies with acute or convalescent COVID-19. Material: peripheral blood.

As DNA, the CDR3 is TGCGCCAGCAGCTTGGCAGGGCGGAACACCGGGGAGCTGTTTTTT. It codes for CASSLAGRNTGELFF. This chain connects TRBV5-1 to TRBJ2-2; the D gene is possibly TRBD1 (5 bases). The CDR3 length is 15 residues. Germline CDR1 is SGHRS and CDR2 is YFSETQ. Trimming left V 0 bases short and J 1 base short, with 7 bases between.